Listed here are 8 T cell receptor beta chains from one sample, sequenced in a study of blood T cell repertoires in COVID-19. Produced via immunoSEQ multiplex PCR; TCRdb's table is partial and in-frame only. Seen here are about 140,000 clones, about 84% observed once, and the top ten hold 5.5% to 7%. The specimen was peripheral blood. Receptors were obtained from a human donor in a cohort sampled during active COVID-19.

The CDR3 reads CASSLERTGSNTEAFF. The CDR3 nucleotides read TGTGCCAGCAGCTTGGAAAGGACAGGCTCGAACACTGAAGCTTTCTTT. The V gene is TRBV5-4, the J gene TRBJ1-1; 7 nucleotides agree with TRBD1. The V and J ends lost 0 bases and 1 base, in that order; junction bases with no gene match: 6. The CDR3 extends over 16 amino acids. Germline loops: CDR1 SGHNT, CDR2 YYREEE (reference sequence). Full variable domain (rest looked up from reference TRBV5-4 and TRBJ1-1): ETGVTQSPTHLIKTRGQQVTLRCSSQSGHNTVSWYQQALGQGPQFIFQYYREEENGRGNFPPRFSGLQFPNYSSELNVNALELDDSALYLCASSLERTGSNTEAFFGQGTRLTVV.

This chain uses TRBV30 with TRBJ2-6; 8 bases align to TRBD2. The J segment lost 0 bases and the V segment lost 0 bases, leaving 7 bases of the junction unmatched. CDR1 is GTSNPN, CDR2 SVGIG, per germline (reference sequence). The CDR3 extends over 18 amino acids. This CDR3 reads CAWSVQSGGVSGANVLTF. DNA of the CDR3: TGTGCCTGGAGTGTACAGAGCGGGGGTGTCTCTGGGGCCAACGTCCTGACTTTC. The full variable domain, completed using reference TRBV30 and TRBJ2-6, is SQTIHQWPATLVQPVGSPLSLECTVEGTSNPNLYWYRQAAGRGLQLLFYSVGIGQISSEVPQNLSASRPQDRQFILSSKKLLLSDSGFYLCAWSVQSGGVSGANVLTFGAGSRLTVL.

The chain joins TRBV30 to TRBJ2-7, with 10 bases identical to TRBD1. Germline assignment: CDR1 GTSNPN and CDR2 SVGIG (reference sequence). The CDR3 is 14 residues long. V gave up 5 bases and J gave up 5 bases; unmatched junction bases: 9. The DNA for the CDR3 is TGTGCCTGGTCTGGGGACAGGGGCATCGACGAGCAGTACTTC. This codes for CAWSGDRGIDEQYF.

V gene TRBV7-9 combines with J gene TRBJ1-5, with D unresolved. Between the trimmed V and J ends, which lost 4 bases and 0 bases, there was a span of 16 bases. Germline V CDR1 and CDR2: SEHNR, FQNEAQ (reference sequence). This CDR3 has 17 residues. The CDR3 DNA follows: TGTGCCAGCAGCTCCGACTGGTCAGGAGGTAGCAATCAGCCCCAGCATTTT. Translation gives CASSSDWSGGSNQPQHF.

Only a few counts were recorded for this clone. This chain uses TRBV18 with TRBJ2-1; TRBD2 matches at 9 bases. In germline, CDR1 is KGHSH, CDR2 LQKENI. V dropped 3 bases and J dropped 0; count of bases not matched to a gene: 3. The CDR3 extends over 16 amino acids. CDR3 amino acids: CASSPAAGGSYNEQFF. Here the CDR3 DNA reads TGTGCCAGCTCACCGGCAGCGGGGGGCTCCTACAATGAGCAGTTCTTC.

Details on this clone: In the same sample, other DNA sequences code for this CDR3. This chain uses TRBV27 with TRBJ1-2; 10 bases match TRBD1. This CDR3 has 15 amino acids. Germline V lookup: CDR1 MNHEY, CDR2 SMNVEV (reference sequence). V lost 5 bases to trimming and J lost 4 bases; unmatched junction nucleotides: 7. In DNA form, the CDR3 reads TGTGCCAGCAGTCCCAGACAGGGGGCTCTCTATGGCTACACCTTC. This sequence encodes CASSPRQGALYGYTF.

The DNA of the CDR3 is TGTGCCAGCACGGGAGACAGGGGGCTAAAGGGGAGCTCCTACAATGAGCAGTTCTTC. The encoded protein is CASTGDRGLKGSSYNEQFF. The chain recombines TRBV2 with TRBJ2-1, with 10 bases fitting TRBD1. J lost 0 bases, V lost 7 bases, and 15 bases had no gene match. The CDR3 is 19 amino acids. Germline lookup yields CDR1 SNHLY and CDR2 FYNNEI. The entire variable domain, with the rest obtained from reference TRBV2 and TRBJ2-1, is as follows: EPEVTQTPSHQVTQMGQEVILRCVPISNHLYFYWYRQILGQKVEFLVSFYNNEISEKSEIFDDQFSVERPDGSNFTLKIRSTKLEDSAMYFCASTGDRGLKGSSYNEQFFGPGTRLTVL.

The rearrangement links TRBV20-1 to TRBJ2-7, with D perhaps TRBD1 (5 bases). Trimming cost V 3 bases and J 9 bases, with 12 bases left between them. Per the germline V gene, CDR1 is DFQATT and CDR2 is SNEGSKA (reference sequence). The CDR3 sequence is 11 residues long. The DNA of the CDR3 is TGCAGTGCTAGGGCAGGGTGGAGGCAGTACTTC. Translation: CSARAGWRQYF.